Below are 5 T cell receptor beta chains sequenced from a single sample in a study of long-term antiretroviral therapy in people with HIV. They ran version v3.0 of the immunoSEQ assay at survey level. This table comes from immunoSEQ multiplex PCR, and its TCRdb copy is limited to in-frame clones, with some not included. This sample has 15,000 to 20,000 clones, with roughly 80% found just once. Source: unsorted PBMCs, taken about 2.5 years before starting antiretroviral therapy. These receptors all stem from a woman between 45 and 60 years old with HIV.

The chain joins TRBV7-8 to TRBJ2-1; TRBD2 matches 9 bases. CDR3 length equals 15 residues. V lost 2 bases to trimming and J lost 2 bases; unmatched junction nucleotides: 1. Per the germline V gene, CDR1 is SGHVS and CDR2 is FQNEAQ. CDR3 protein: CASSLPSGAYNEQFF. CDR3 sequence (DNA): TGTGCCAGCAGCTTACCTAGCGGGGCCTACAATGAGCAGTTCTTC.

The chain links TRBV10-3 to TRBJ2-1; D gene unclear. The CDR3 has 13 amino acids. Per germline, CDR1 ENHRY and CDR2 SYGVKD. V was clipped by 0 bases and J by 8 bases, with 8 bases between them. The CDR3 here is CAISESKYHEQFF. As DNA, the CDR3 is TGTGCCATCAGTGAGTCTAAGTACCATGAGCAGTTCTTC.

The chain joins TRBV5-1 to TRBJ2-6; possible D gene TRBD2, 5 bases. Germline V CDR1 and CDR2: SGHRS, YFSETQ. There are 16 residues in the CDR3. The ends were cut back, 4 bases at V and 3 bases at J, with 14 bases in the middle. The CDR3 loop reads CASSTGLAGGANVLTF. In DNA, the CDR3 is TGCGCCAGCAGCACCGGACTCGCGGGTGGGGCCAACGTCCTGACTTTC.

The sample holds one count of this clone. The rearrangement uses TRBV6-4 and TRBJ2-5; 9 nucleotides match TRBD2. J was trimmed by 5 bases and V by 5 bases; bases with no gene match: 9. The germline CDR1 and CDR2 sequences are MRHNA and SNTAGT. The CDR3 totals 15 residues. This CDR3 is CASSLGGGAWETQYF. CDR3 coding DNA: TGTGCCAGCAGTTTGGGCGGGGGGGCCTGGGAGACCCAGTACTTC.

The rearrangement joins TRBV4-1 to TRBJ1-3; D is unclear. CDR3 length: 15 residues. Germline V gene sequence: CDR1 MGHRA, CDR2 YSYEKL. Trimming took 4 bases from V and 0 from J, leaving 10 bases between them. The CDR3 DNA is TGCGCCAGCAGCCCCACTGAGGACTCTGGAAACACCATATATTTT. Translation: CASSPTEDSGNTIYF.